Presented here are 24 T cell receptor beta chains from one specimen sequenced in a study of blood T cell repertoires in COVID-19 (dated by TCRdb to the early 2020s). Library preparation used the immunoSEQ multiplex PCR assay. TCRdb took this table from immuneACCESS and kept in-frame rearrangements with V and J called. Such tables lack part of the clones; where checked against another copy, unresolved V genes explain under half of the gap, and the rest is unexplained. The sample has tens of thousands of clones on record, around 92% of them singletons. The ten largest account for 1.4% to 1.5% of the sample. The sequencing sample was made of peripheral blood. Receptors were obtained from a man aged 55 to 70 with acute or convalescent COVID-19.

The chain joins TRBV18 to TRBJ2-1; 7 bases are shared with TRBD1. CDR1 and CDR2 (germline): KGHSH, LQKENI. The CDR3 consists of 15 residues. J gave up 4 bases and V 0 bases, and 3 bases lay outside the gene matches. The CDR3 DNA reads TGTGCCAGCTCACCACCGGGACAGAAGTACAATGAGCAGTTCTTC. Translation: CASSPPGQKYNEQFF. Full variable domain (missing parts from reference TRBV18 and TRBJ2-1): NAGVMQNPRHLVRRRGQEARLRCSPMKGHSHVYWYRQLPEEGLKFMVYLQKENIIDESGMPKERFSAEFPKEGPSILRIQQVVRGDSAAYFCASSPPGQKYNEQFFGPGTRLTVL.

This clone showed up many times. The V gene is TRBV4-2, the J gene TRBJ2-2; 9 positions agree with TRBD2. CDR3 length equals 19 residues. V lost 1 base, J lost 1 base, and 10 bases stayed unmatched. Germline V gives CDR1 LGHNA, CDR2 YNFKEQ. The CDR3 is CASSQGEASGALNTGELFF. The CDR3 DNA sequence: TGTGCCAGCAGCCAAGGAGAGGCTAGCGGGGCCTTGAACACCGGGGAGCTGTTTTTT.

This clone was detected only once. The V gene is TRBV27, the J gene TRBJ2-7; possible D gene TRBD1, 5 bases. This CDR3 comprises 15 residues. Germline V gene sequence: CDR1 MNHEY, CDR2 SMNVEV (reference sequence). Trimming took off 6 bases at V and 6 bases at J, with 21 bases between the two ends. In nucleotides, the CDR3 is TGTGCCAGCAGCCCCAGGGCCTACCCCCCTGCCGAGCAGTACTTC. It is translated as CASSPRAYPPAEQYF.

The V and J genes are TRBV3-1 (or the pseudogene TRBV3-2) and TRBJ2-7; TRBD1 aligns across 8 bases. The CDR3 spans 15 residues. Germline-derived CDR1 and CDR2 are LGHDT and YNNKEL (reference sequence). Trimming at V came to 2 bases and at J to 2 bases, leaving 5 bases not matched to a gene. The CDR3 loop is CASSQQAGGPYEQYF. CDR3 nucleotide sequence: TGTGCCAGCAGCCAACAGGCAGGGGGCCCCTACGAGCAGTACTTC.

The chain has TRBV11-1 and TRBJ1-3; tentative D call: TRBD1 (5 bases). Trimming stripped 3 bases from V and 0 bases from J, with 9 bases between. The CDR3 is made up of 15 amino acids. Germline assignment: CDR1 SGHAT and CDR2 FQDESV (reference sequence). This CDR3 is CASSFSDNSGNTIYF. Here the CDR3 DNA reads TGTGCCAGCAGCTTTTCGGACAACTCTGGAAACACCATATATTTT.

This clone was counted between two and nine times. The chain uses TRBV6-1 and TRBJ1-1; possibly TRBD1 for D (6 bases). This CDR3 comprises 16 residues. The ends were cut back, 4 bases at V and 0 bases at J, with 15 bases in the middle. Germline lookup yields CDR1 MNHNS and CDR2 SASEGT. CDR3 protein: CASSGDIWGMNTEAFF. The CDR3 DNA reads TGTGCCAGCAGTGGGGACATTTGGGGGATGAACACTGAAGCTTTCTTT.

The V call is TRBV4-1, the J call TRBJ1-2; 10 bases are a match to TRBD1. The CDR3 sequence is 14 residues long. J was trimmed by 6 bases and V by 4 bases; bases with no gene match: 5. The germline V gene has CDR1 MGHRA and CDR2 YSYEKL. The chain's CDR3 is CASSRPGQGNGYTF. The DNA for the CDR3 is TGCGCCAGCAGCCGTCCGGGACAGGGGAATGGCTACACCTTC.

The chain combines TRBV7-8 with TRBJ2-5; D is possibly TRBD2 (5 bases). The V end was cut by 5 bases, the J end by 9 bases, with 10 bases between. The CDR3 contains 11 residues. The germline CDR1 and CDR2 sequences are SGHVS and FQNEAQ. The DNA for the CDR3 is TGTGCCAGCAGCCCCGGGGTGCCCCAGTACTTC. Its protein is CASSPGVPQYF. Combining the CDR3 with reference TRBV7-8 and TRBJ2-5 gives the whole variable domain GAGVSQSPRYKVAKRGQDVALRCDPISGHVSLFWYQQALGQGPEFLTYFQNEAQLDKSGLPSDRFFAERPEGSVSTLKIQRTQQEDSAVYLCASSPGVPQYFGPGTRLLVL.

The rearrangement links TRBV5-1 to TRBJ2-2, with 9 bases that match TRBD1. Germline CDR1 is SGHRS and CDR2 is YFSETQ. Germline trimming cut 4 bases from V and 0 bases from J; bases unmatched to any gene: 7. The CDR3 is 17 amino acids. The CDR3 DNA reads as TGCGCCAGCAGCAGGGGACAGGGCGTTACGAACACCGGGGAGCTGTTTTTT. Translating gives CASSRGQGVTNTGELFF.

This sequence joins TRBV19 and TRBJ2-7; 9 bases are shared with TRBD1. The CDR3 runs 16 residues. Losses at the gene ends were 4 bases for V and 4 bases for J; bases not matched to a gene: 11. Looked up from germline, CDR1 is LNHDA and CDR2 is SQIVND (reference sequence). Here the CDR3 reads CASSRRSGQGGYEQYF. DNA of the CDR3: TGTGCCAGTAGTAGGAGATCGGGACAGGGTGGGTACGAGCAGTACTTC.

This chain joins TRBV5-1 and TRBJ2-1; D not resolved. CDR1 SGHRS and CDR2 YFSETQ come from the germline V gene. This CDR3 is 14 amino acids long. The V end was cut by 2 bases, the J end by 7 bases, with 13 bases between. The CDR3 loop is CASSFGQDKNEQFF. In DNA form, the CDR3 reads TGCGCCAGCAGCTTTGGGCAGGATAAGAATGAGCAGTTCTTC. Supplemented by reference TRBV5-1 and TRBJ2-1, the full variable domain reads KAGVTQTPRYLIKTRGQQVTLSCSPISGHRSVSWYQQTPGQGLQFLFEYFSETQRNKGNFPGRFSGRQFSNSRSEMNVSTLELGDSALYLCASSFGQDKNEQFFGPGTRLTVL.

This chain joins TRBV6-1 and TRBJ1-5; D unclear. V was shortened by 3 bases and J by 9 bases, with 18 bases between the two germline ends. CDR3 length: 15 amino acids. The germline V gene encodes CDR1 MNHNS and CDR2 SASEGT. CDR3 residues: CASSERGPTVGPQHF. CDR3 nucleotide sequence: TGTGCCAGCAGTGAGCGAGGGCCTACCGTTGGGCCCCAGCATTTT.

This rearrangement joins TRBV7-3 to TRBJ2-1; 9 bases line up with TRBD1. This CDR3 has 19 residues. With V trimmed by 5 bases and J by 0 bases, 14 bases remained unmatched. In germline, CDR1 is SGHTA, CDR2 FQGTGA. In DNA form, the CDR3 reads TGTGCCAGCAGCGCAATCCGTGGGACAGGGCGTAGCTCCTACAATGAGCAGTTCTTC. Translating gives CASSAIRGTGRSSYNEQFF.

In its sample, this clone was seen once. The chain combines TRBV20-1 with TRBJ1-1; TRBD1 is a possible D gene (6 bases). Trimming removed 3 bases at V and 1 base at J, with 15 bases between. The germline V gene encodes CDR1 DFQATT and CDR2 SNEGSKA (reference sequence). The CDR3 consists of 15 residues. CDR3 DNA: TGCAGTGCTAGTGGGCAGGGGTCACGGAACACTGAAGCTTTCTTT. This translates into CSASGQGSRNTEAFF.

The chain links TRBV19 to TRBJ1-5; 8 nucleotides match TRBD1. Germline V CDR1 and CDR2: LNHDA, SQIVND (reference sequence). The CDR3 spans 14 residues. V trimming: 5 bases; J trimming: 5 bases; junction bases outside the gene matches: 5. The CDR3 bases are TGTGCCAGTAGTGGGACAGGTACGTATCAGCCCCAGCATTTT. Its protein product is CASSGTGTYQPQHF.

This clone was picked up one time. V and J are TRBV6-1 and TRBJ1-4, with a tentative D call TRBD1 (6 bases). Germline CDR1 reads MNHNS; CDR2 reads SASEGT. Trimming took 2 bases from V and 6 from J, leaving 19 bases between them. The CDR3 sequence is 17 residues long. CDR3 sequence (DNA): TGTGCCAGCAGTGAAATCATTACGGGGGGCTGGGATGAAAAACTGTTTTTT. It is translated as CASSEIITGGWDEKLFF.

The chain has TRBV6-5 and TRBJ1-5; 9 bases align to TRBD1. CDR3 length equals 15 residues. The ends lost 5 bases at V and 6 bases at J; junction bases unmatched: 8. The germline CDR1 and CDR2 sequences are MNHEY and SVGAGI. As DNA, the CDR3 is TGTGCCAGCAGTCCGCTCGACAGGGGGAGTCAGCCCCAGCATTTT. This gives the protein CASSPLDRGSQPQHF.

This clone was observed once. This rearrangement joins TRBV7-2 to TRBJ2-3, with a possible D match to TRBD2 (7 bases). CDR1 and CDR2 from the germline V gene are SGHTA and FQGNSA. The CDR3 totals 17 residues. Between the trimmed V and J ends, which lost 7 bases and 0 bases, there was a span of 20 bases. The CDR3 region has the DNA TGTGCCAGCAACGTCCGAGGGGGGGGGTTTAGCACAGATACGCAGTATTTT. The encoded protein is CASNVRGGGFSTDTQYF. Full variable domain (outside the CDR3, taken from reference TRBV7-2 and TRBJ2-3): GAGVSQSPSNKVTEKGKDVELRCDPISGHTALYWYRQSLGQGLEFLIYFQGNSAPDKSGLPSDRFSAERTGGSVSTLTIQRTQQEDSAVYLCASNVRGGGFSTDTQYFGPGTRLTVL.

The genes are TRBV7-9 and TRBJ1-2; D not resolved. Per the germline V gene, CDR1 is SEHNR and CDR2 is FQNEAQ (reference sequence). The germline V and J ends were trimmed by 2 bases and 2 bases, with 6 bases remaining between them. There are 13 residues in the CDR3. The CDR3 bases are TGTGCCAGCAGCTTAATCCCGAACTATGGCTACACCTTC. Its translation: CASSLIPNYGYTF.

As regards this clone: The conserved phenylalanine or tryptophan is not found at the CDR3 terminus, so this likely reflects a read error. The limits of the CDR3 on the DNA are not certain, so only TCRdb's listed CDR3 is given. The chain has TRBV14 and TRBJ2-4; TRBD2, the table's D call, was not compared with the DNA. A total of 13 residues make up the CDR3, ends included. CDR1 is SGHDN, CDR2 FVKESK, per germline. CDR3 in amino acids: CASSQLTRGKHSI.

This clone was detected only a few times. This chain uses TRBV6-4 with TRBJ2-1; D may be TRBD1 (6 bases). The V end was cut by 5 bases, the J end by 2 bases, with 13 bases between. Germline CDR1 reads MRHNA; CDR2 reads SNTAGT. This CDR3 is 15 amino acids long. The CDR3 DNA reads TGTGCCAGCAGTCCCTCAGGGGAACCCTACAATGAGCAGTTCTTC. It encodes CASSPSGEPYNEQFF.

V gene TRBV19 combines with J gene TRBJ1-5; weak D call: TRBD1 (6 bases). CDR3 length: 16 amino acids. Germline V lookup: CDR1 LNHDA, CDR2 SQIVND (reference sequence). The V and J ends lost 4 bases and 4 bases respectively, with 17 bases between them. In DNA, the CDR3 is TGTGCCAGTAGTAGCGCCCGGGACACCCGTAATCAGCCCCAGCATTTT. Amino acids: CASSSARDTRNQPQHF.

The CDR3 sequence: CATCSGNPSTDTQYF. DNA for the CDR3: TGTGCCACCTGTAGCGGAAACCCTAGCACAGATACGCAGTATTTT. The chain carries TRBV6-5 and TRBJ2-3; D possibly corresponds to TRBD2 (6 bases). CDR1 MNHEY and CDR2 SVGAGI come from the germline V gene. CDR3 length: 15 amino acids. Trimming left V 10 bases short and J 0 bases short, with 17 bases between.

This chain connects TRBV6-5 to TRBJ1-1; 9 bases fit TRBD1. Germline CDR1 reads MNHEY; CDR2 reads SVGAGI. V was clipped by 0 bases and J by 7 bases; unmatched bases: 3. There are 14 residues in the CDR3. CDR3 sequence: CASSYSTGGVEAFF. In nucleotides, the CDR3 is TGTGCCAGCAGTTACTCGACAGGGGGTGTTGAAGCTTTCTTT.